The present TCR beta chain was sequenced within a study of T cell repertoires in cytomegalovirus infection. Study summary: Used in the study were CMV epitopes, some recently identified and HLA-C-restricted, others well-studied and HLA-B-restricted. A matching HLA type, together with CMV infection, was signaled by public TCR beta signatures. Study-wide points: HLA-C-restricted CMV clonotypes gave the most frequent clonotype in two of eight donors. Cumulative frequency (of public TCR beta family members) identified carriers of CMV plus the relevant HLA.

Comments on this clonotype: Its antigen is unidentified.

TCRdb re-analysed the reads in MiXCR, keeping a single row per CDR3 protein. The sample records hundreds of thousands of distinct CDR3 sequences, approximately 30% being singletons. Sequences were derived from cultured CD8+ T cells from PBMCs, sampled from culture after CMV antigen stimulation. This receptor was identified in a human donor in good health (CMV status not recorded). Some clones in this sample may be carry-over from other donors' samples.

The CDR3 DNA is TGCGCCAGCAGCCCCCGGACAGGGGAAGCTTTCTTT. Protein: CASSPRTGEAFF. The chain joins TRBV4-1 to TRBJ1-1, with 8 bases aligning to TRBD1. Germline lookup yields CDR1 MGHRA and CDR2 YSYEKL. J gave up 8 bases and V 4 bases, and 3 bases lay outside the gene matches. The CDR3 has 12 residues.